This TCR beta chain was obtained from a study of blood T cell repertoires in COVID-19. This clone was seen a single time. In Seattle, patients joined the study during active infection and were tracked longitudinally. Some clones are missing from TCRdb's copy, which holds only in-frame ones; the method was immunoSEQ multiplex PCR. The table records 250,000 to 350,000 clones, 80% to 85% of them present only once. Trimming shortened V by 3 bases and J by 5 bases, and 16 bases separated the two germline ends. The CDR3 length is 14 residues. Per germline, CDR1 DFQATT and CDR2 SNEGSKA (reference sequence). The chain recombines TRBV20-1 with TRBJ2-5, with a possible D match to TRBD2 (6 bases). Sequencing input: peripheral blood. This clonotype originated in a person aged 65-85 years with COVID-19, enrolled during active disease. The CDR3 reads CSASRGGGSETQYF. The CDR3 DNA sequence: TGCAGTGCTAGTAGAGGCGGAGGGTCTGAGACCCAGTACTTC.